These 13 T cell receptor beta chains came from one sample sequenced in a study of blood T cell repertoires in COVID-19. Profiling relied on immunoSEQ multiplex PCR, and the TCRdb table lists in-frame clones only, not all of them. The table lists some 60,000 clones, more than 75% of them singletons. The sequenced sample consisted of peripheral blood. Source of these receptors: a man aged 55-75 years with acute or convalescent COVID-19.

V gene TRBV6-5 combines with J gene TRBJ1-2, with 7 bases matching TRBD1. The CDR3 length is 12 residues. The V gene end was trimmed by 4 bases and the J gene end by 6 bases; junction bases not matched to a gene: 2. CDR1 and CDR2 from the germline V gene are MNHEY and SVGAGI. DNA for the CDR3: TGTGCCAGCAGTTCGACAGGGCATGGCTACACCTTC. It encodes CASSSTGHGYTF.

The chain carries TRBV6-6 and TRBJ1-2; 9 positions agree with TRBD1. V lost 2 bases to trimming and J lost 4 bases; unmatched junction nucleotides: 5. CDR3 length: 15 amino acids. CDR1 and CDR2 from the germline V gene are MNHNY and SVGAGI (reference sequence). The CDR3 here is CASSYDGQGRYGYTF. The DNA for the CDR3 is TGTGCCAGCAGTTACGACGGACAGGGGCGCTATGGCTACACCTTC.

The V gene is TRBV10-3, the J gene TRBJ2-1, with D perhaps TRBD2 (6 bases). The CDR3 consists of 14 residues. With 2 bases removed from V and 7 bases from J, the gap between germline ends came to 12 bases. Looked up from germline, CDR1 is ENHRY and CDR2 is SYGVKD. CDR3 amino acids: CAISEGGALNEQFF. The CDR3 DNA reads TGTGCCATCAGTGAGGGCGGGGCGTTGAATGAGCAGTTCTTC.

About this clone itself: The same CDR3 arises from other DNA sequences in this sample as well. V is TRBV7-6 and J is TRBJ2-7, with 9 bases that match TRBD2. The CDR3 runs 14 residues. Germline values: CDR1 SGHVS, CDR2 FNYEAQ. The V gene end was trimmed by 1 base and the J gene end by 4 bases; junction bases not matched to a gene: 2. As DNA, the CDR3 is TGTGCCAGCAGCTTAGGTCTAGCGGGGTACGAGCAGTACTTC. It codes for CASSLGLAGYEQYF.

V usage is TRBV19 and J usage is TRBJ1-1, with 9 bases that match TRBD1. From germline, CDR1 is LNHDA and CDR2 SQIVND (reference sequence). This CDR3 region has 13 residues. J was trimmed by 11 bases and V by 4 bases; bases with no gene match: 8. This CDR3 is CASSSTGGTPAFF. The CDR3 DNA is TGTGCCAGTAGTAGTACAGGGGGCACGCCGGCTTTCTTT.

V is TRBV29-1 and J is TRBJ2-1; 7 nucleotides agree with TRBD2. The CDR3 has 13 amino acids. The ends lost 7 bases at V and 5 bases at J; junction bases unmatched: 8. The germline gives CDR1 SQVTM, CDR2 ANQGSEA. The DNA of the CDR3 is TGCAGCGCCGGGACTAATTCCCACAATGAGCAGTTCTTC. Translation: CSAGTNSHNEQFF.

In nucleotides, the CDR3 is TGTGCCAGCGCCGACAGGGGGTTTGGAGATACGCAGTATTTT. The encoded protein is CASADRGFGDTQYF. This chain uses TRBV6-4 with TRBJ2-3; 9 bases are a match to TRBD1. Germline CDR1 reads MRHNA; CDR2 reads SNTAGT. Losses at the gene ends were 8 bases for V and 5 bases for J; bases not matched to a gene: 8. There are 14 residues in the CDR3.

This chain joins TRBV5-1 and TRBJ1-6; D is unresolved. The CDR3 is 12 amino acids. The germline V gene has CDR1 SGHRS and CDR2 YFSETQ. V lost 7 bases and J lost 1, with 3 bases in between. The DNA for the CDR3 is TGCGCCAGCCCGTCCTATAATTCACCCCTCCACTTT. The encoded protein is CASPSYNSPLHF.

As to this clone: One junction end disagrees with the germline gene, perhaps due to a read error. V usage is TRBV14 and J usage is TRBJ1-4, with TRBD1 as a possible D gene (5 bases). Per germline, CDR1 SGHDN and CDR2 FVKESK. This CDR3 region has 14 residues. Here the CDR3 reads CANSRGAGGEKLFF. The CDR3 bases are TGTGCCAACAGCCGCGGGGCGGGAGGTGAAAAACTGTTTTTT.

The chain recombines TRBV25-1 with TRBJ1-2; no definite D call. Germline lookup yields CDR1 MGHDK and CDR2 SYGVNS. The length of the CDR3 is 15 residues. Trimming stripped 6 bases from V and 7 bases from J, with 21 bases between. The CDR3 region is CASRGGDVGVLGYTF. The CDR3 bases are TGTGCCAGCAGGGGAGGCGATGTTGGGGTGCTTGGCTACACCTTC.

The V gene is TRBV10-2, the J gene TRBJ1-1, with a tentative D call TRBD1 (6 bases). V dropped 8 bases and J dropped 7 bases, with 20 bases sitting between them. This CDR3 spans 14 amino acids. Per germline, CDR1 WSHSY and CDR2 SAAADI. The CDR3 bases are TGCGCCAGCTCCCGTCTCGGACAGAGCATTGAAGCTTTCTTT. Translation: CASSRLGQSIEAFF.

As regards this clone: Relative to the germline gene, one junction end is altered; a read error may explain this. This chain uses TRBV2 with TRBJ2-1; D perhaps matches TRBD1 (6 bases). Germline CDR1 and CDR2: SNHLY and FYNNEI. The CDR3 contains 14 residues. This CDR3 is CASSEGTLPLEQFF. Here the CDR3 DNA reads TGTGCCAGCAGCGAAGGGACACTACCGCTCGAGCAGTTCTTC. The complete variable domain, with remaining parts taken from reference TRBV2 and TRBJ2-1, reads EPEVTQTPSHQVTQMGQEVILRCVPISNHLYFYWYRQILGQKVEFLVSFYNNEISEKSEIFDDQFSVERPDGSNFTLKIRSTKLEDSAMYFCASSEGTLPLEQFFGPGTRLTVL.

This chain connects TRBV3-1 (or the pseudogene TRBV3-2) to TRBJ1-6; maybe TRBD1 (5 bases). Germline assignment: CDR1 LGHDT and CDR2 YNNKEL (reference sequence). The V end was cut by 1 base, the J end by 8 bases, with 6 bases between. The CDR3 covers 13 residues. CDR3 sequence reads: CASSQVGDSPLHF. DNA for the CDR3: TGTGCCAGCAGCCAAGTAGGGGATTCACCCCTCCACTTT.